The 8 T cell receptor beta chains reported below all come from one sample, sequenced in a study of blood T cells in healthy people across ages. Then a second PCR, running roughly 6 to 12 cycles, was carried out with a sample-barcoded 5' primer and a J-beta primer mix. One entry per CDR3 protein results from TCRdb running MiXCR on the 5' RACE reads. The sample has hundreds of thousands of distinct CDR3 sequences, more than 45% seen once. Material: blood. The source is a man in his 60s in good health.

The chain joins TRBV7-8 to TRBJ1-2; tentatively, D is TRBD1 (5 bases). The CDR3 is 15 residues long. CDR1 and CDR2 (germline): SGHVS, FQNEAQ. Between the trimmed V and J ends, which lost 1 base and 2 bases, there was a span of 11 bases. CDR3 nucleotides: TGTGCCAGCAGCTTAGGAGTAGGGACCAACTATGGCTACACCTTC. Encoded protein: CASSLGVGTNYGYTF.

This CDR3 reads CASSLRDRALYEQYF. DNA for the CDR3: TGTGCCAGCAGCCTCCGGGACAGGGCCCTCTACGAGCAGTACTTC. This chain connects TRBV27 to TRBJ2-7, with 9 bases matching TRBD1. The CDR3 totals 15 residues. The J segment lost 3 bases and the V segment lost 6 bases, leaving 9 bases of the junction unmatched. CDR1 is MNHEY, CDR2 SMNVEV, per germline (reference sequence).

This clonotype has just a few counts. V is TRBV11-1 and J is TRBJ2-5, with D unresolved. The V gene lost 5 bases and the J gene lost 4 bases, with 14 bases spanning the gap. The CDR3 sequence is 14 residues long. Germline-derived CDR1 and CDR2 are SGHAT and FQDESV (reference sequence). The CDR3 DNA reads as TGTGCCAGCAGCCCCAAAGAGTTTCGAGAGACCCAGTACTTC. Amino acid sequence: CASSPKEFRETQYF.

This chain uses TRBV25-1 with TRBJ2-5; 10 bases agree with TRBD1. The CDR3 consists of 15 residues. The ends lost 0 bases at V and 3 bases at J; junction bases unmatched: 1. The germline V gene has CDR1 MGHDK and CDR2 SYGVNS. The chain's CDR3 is CASSEYGQGEETQYF. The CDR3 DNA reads TGTGCCAGCAGTGAATACGGACAGGGGGAAGAGACCCAGTACTTC.

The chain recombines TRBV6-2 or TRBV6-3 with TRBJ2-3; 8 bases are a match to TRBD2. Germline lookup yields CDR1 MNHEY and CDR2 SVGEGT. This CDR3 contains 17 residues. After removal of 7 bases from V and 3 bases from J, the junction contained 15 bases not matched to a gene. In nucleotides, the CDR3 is TGTGCCAGCACCGCCCCGGGACTAGACAGAAGGACAGATACGCAGTATTTT. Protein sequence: CASTAPGLDRRTDTQYF.

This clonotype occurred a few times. The CDR3 nucleotides are TGTGCCAGCAGCGTAGAACTAGCGGACTCCTACGAGCAGTACTTC. Encoded protein: CASSVELADSYEQYF. The genes are TRBV9 and TRBJ2-7; TRBD2 aligns across 8 bases. Germline CDR1 reads SGDLS; CDR2 reads YYNGEE. The length of the CDR3 is 15 residues. V dropped 0 bases and J dropped 0; count of bases not matched to a gene: 2. Full variable domain (missing parts from reference TRBV9 and TRBJ2-7): DSGVTQTPKHLITATGQRVTLRCSPRSGDLSVYWYQQSLDQGLQFLIQYYNGEERAKGNILERFSAQQFPDLHSELNLSSLELGDSALYFCASSVELADSYEQYFGPGTRLTVT.

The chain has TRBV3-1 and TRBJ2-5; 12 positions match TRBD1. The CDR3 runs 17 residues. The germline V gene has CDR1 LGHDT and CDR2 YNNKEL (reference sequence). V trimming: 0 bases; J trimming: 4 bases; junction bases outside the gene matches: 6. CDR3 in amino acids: CASSQDLGDRGLETQYF. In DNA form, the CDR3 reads TGTGCCAGCAGCCAAGATCTTGGGGACAGGGGGCTAGAGACCCAGTACTTC.

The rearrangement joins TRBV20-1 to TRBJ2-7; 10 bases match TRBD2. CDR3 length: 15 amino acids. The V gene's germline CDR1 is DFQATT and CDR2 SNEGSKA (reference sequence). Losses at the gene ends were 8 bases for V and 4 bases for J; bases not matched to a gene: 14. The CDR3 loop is CSTYNPTSGSYEQYF. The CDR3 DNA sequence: TGCAGTACTTATAATCCGACTAGCGGGTCTTACGAGCAGTACTTC.